This T cell receptor (beta chain) was sequenced in a study of blood T cell repertoires in COVID-19. Study overall: Samples of COVID-19 (acute and convalescent) were obtained from the United States, Italy and Spain. Sources were T cells, B-cell-depleted T cells, or PBMCs; the material itself was cDNA or gDNA.

Original analysis: For nucleated cells, counts were estimated from reference gene primer amplification. Clones were read by immunoSEQ multiplex PCR, and TCRdb kept only the in-frame ones, dropping some. The DNA was the basis for D and trimming; V, J and clone size are from that table. The sample gives tens of thousands of clones, roughly nine tenths of which show up once; under 2.5% is in the top ten. The sequence came from a woman between 45 and 65 years old in a cohort sampled during active COVID-19. Sequenced sample: peripheral blood.

The CDR3 here is CASSQTTGGTTNTQYF. CDR3 in DNA: TGTGCCAGCAGCCAAACAACGGGGGGGACAACAAATACGCAGTATTTT. The chain is built from TRBV3-1 (or the pseudogene TRBV3-2) and TRBJ2-3, with TRBD2 matching over 8 bases. Germline values: CDR1 LGHDT, CDR2 YNNKEL (reference sequence). This CDR3 contains 16 residues. Trimming took 2 bases from V and 7 from J; bases not matched to a gene: 11.